Shown below are 28 T cell receptor beta chains from a single sample sequenced in a study of cytomegalovirus exposure and HLA in healthy donors. The study ran its PCR with 60 Vbeta and 13 Jbeta primers. Sequenced by immunoSEQ multiplex PCR; TCRdb stores in-frame clones only, minus some. This sample yields 140,000 to 150,000 clones, of which about four fifths are seen a single time; approximately 4.2% belongs to the top ten. Source material: PBMCs. All receptors derive from a woman aged 35 to 49 in good health and CMV-seropositive.

The chain links TRBV28 to TRBJ2-5; no definite D call. V was shortened by 4 bases and J by 4 bases, with 13 bases between the two germline ends. The V gene's germline CDR1 is MDHEN and CDR2 SYDVKM. The CDR3 totals 14 residues. For the CDR3, the DNA is TGTGCCAGCAGTTCCTCTGGCACCACAGAGACCCAGTACTTC. It is translated as CASSSSGTTETQYF.

This clone was seen only a few times. The rearrangement links TRBV19 to TRBJ1-2; D is unclear. The CDR3 length is 15 residues. Germline CDR1 LNHDA, CDR2 SQIVND (reference sequence). The V and J ends lost 5 bases and 2 bases respectively, with 15 bases between them. This CDR3 reads CASSPSTGFNYGYTF. The CDR3 bases are TGTGCCAGTAGTCCCTCGACGGGATTCAACTATGGCTACACCTTC.

The CDR3 loop is CASSSSGGNSPLHF. In DNA form, the CDR3 reads TGTGCCAGCAGCTCGTCAGGTGGGAATTCACCCCTCCACTTT. The rearrangement uses TRBV7-2 and TRBJ1-6; D unresolved. Germline V gene sequence: CDR1 SGHTA, CDR2 FQGNSA. This CDR3 is 14 amino acids long. Trimming removed 4 bases at V and 7 bases at J, with 11 bases between.

CDR3 sequence (DNA): TGTGCCAGCCCGGACCGGGTGGGACAGGGGAACACTGAAGCTTTCTTT. It is translated as CASPDRVGQGNTEAFF. V gene TRBV28 combines with J gene TRBJ1-1; 9 positions match TRBD1. This CDR3 contains 16 residues. The junction had 11 bases not matched to a gene; V was cut back by 8 bases and J by 1 base. Germline values: CDR1 MDHEN, CDR2 SYDVKM.

This clone turned up a few times. The CDR3 DNA sequence: TGTGCCAGCAGCCAGTCAGCGGGTACCTCCTACGAGCAGTACTTC. It specifies CASSQSAGTSYEQYF. The V and J genes are TRBV16 and TRBJ2-7; TRBD2 might be the D (6 bases). The CDR3 is 15 amino acids. CDR1 is KGHSY and CDR2 is FQNENV in the germline V gene. Trimming stripped 3 bases from V and 0 bases from J, with 12 bases between.

As concerns this clone: One junction end does not reproduce the germline sequence, and a read error may be involved. The chain has TRBV7-3 and TRBJ2-7; 7 bases map to TRBD1. Per the germline V gene, CDR1 is SGHTA and CDR2 is FQGTGA. This CDR3 spans 13 amino acids. CDR3 amino acids: CSSSLDRAYEQYF. CDR3 coding DNA: TGTTCCAGCAGCTTAGACAGGGCTTACGAGCAGTACTTC.

CDR3 bases: TGTGCCAGCAGTTCGCAGACAGCGACTAGCTCCTACAATGAGCAGTTCTTC. This codes for CASSSQTATSSYNEQFF. The rearrangement uses TRBV27 and TRBJ2-1, with a tentative D call TRBD2 (6 bases). CDR1 and CDR2 (germline): MNHEY, SMNVEV (reference sequence). V gave up 4 bases and J gave up 0 bases, with 16 bases separating them. The CDR3 length is 17 residues.

The chain joins TRBV18 to TRBJ2-3, with a weak D call TRBD1 (6 bases). The CDR3 is made up of 14 amino acids. The V and J ends lost 0 bases and 4 bases respectively, with 8 bases between them. CDR1 is KGHSH and CDR2 is LQKENI in the germline V gene. In DNA, the CDR3 is TGTGCCAGCTCACCACCAGGGGGTTCAGATACGCAGTATTTT. Translation: CASSPPGGSDTQYF. Full variable domain (remainder filled in from reference TRBV18 and TRBJ2-3): NAGVMQNPRHLVRRRGQEARLRCSPMKGHSHVYWYRQLPEEGLKFMVYLQKENIIDESGMPKERFSAEFPKEGPSILRIQQVVRGDSAAYFCASSPPGGSDTQYFGPGTRLTVL.

The chain combines TRBV5-6 with TRBJ2-7, with D possibly matching TRBD2 (6 bases). Per germline, CDR1 SGHDT and CDR2 YYEEEE. The CDR3 consists of 17 residues. Trimming shortened V by 0 bases and J by 7 bases, and 23 bases separated the two germline ends. The CDR3 DNA sequence: TGTGCCAGCAGCTTGGTCCTTGGGGGGACCGCGTCGTGGGAGCAGTACTTC. Translating gives CASSLVLGGTASWEQYF.

Notes on this clone: Other DNA variants within this sample encode the same CDR3. V and J are TRBV28 and TRBJ2-7; 7 positions agree with TRBD1. The germline gives CDR1 MDHEN, CDR2 SYDVKM. With 6 bases clipped from V and 3 bases from J, the junction kept 2 bases outside the gene matches. The CDR3 spans 12 residues. CDR3 nucleotide sequence: TGTGCCAGCAGCAGGACAGGCTACGAGCAGTACTTC. It specifies CASSRTGYEQYF.

The genes are TRBV28 and TRBJ1-6, with TRBD1 matching 8 bases. V was pared by 2 bases and J by 11 bases, with 5 bases of the junction left unmatched. This CDR3 region has 14 residues. In germline, CDR1 is MDHEN, CDR2 SYDVKM. DNA of the CDR3: TGTGCCAGCAGTTTAAGGGGACAGGTCACACCCCTCCACTTT. Its protein product is CASSLRGQVTPLHF.

This clone was counted between two and nine times. The gene calls are TRBV14 and TRBJ2-2; the D gene is possibly TRBD2 (6 bases). Per the germline V gene, CDR1 is SGHDN and CDR2 is FVKESK. CDR3 length: 16 residues. V was shortened by 5 bases and J by 3 bases, with 16 bases between the two germline ends. CDR3 region: CASSSERRRDTGELFF. The CDR3 nucleotides are TGTGCCAGCAGCTCGGAGCGAAGGAGGGACACCGGGGAGCTGTTTTTT.

The V and J genes are TRBV7-8 and TRBJ2-5; D is possibly TRBD2 (6 bases). CDR3 length equals 14 residues. CDR1 is SGHVS, CDR2 FQNEAQ, per germline. Trimming stripped 2 bases from V and 2 bases from J, with 9 bases between. This CDR3 reads CASSLLRGQETQYF. The CDR3 bases are TGTGCCAGCAGCTTACTACGGGGGCAAGAGACCCAGTACTTC.

This sequence joins TRBV25-1 and TRBJ2-3, with 11 bases fitting TRBD2. V gave up 5 bases and J gave up 2 bases; unmatched junction bases: 12. The CDR3 runs to 18 residues. CDR1 is MGHDK, CDR2 SYGVNS, per germline. The CDR3 is CASSSLSGTSGPTDTQYF. The CDR3 nucleotides are TGTGCCAGCAGTTCTCTGTCCGGGACTAGCGGCCCCACAGATACGCAGTATTTT. Full variable domain (remainder filled in from reference TRBV25-1 and TRBJ2-3): EADIYQTPRYLVIGTGKKITLECSQTMGHDKMYWYQQDPGMELHLIHYSYGVNSTEKGDLSSESTVSRIRTEHFPLTLESARPSHTSQYLCASSSLSGTSGPTDTQYFGPGTRLTVL.

The chain has TRBV29-1 and TRBJ2-5; 9 positions agree with TRBD2. The length of the CDR3 is 13 residues. Trimming removed 4 bases from V and 1 base from J; junction bases left unmatched: 1. Germline values: CDR1 SQVTM, CDR2 ANQGSEA. CDR3 nucleotides: TGCAGCGTTGCTAGCGGGGCCCAAGAGACCCAGTACTTC. Amino acids: CSVASGAQETQYF.

V gene TRBV7-2 combines with J gene TRBJ2-5; TRBD2 agrees at 10 bases. Trimming took 5 bases from V and 0 from J; bases not matched to a gene: 12. The CDR3 has 18 residues. Germline lookup yields CDR1 SGHTA and CDR2 FQGNSA. CDR3 sequence: CASSPGLMTSGYQETQYF. CDR3 sequence (DNA): TGTGCCAGCAGCCCAGGTTTAATGACTAGCGGGTACCAAGAGACCCAGTACTTC.

The chain is built from TRBV15 and TRBJ2-5, with TRBD1 identical over 10 bases. V was clipped by 0 bases and J by 6 bases; unmatched bases: 10. The V gene's germline CDR1 is LNHNV and CDR2 YYDKDF (reference sequence). CDR3 length: 17 residues. Here the CDR3 reads CATSRDMGQGSAQTQYF. The CDR3 DNA is TGTGCCACCAGCAGAGATATGGGACAGGGGTCAGCCCAGACCCAGTACTTC.

This clone was detected once. The chain links TRBV18 to TRBJ1-1, with TRBD1 identical over 7 bases. Germline CDR1 KGHSH, CDR2 LQKENI. V was clipped by 5 bases and J by 10 bases; unmatched bases: 16. The length of the CDR3 is 15 residues. CDR3 sequence reads: CASSSVAGTASPAFF. The CDR3 nucleotides read TGTGCCAGCTCATCAGTAGCCGGGACAGCGAGTCCAGCTTTCTTT.

This chain joins TRBV10-2 and TRBJ2-7; TRBD1 matches 8 bases. V lost 3 bases and J lost 6; bases outside the gene matches: 7. Germline V lookup: CDR1 WSHSY, CDR2 SAAADI. The CDR3 totals 14 residues. The CDR3 region has the DNA TGCGCCAGCAGTGACGGGACAGGAAGAAGCGAGCAGTACTTC. It yields the protein CASSDGTGRSEQYF.

This sequence joins TRBV20-1 and TRBJ2-1; no clear D. Trimming took 3 bases from V and 6 from J, leaving 6 bases between them. The CDR3 consists of 11 residues. Germline CDR1 is DFQATT and CDR2 is SNEGSKA (reference sequence). This chain's CDR3 is CSASVSNEQFF. Here the CDR3 DNA reads TGCAGTGCTAGTGTCTCCAATGAGCAGTTCTTC.

This clone was counted between two and nine times. J is TRBJ2-7 and V is TRBV10-2; D gene uncertain. Looked up from germline, CDR1 is WSHSY and CDR2 is SAAADI. This CDR3 region has 14 residues. Trimming removed 7 bases at V and 1 base at J, with 14 bases between. The CDR3 protein is CASMSLGQSYEQYF. For the CDR3, the DNA is TGCGCCAGCATGTCATTGGGCCAGTCCTACGAGCAGTACTTC.

V is TRBV10-3 and J is TRBJ1-5; 11 bases line up with TRBD1. V lost 5 bases, J lost 4 bases, and 1 base stayed unmatched. This CDR3 spans 14 amino acids. The germline gives CDR1 ENHRY, CDR2 SYGVKD. CDR3 in amino acids: CAISRDRGNQPQHF. In DNA, the CDR3 is TGTGCCATCAGTAGGGACAGGGGGAATCAGCCCCAGCATTTT.

The J gene is TRBJ2-7, the V gene TRBV7-2, with 10 nucleotides matching TRBD1. Looked up from germline, CDR1 is SGHTA and CDR2 is FQGNSA. This CDR3 region has 18 residues. Losses at the gene ends were 2 bases for V and 4 bases for J; bases not matched to a gene: 14. The CDR3 coding sequence is TGTGCCAGCAGCTTATGGACGGGGGGGGACAGGGGAACATACGAGCAGTACTTC. It codes for CASSLWTGGDRGTYEQYF. The variable domain in full, completed from reference TRBV7-2 and TRBJ2-7, reads GAGVSQSPSNKVTEKGKDVELRCDPISGHTALYWYRQSLGQGLEFLIYFQGNSAPDKSGLPSDRFSAERTGGSVSTLTIQRTQQEDSAVYLCASSLWTGGDRGTYEQYFGPGTRLTVT.

The chain employs TRBV2 and TRBJ2-5; TRBD2 aligns across 8 bases. Germline V gene lookup returns CDR1 SNHLY and CDR2 FYNNEI. Germline trimming cut 5 bases from V and 2 bases from J; bases unmatched to any gene: 4. This CDR3 region has 14 residues. The DNA of the CDR3 is TGTGCCAGCAGTATTCCTAGCGGGCAAGAGACCCAGTACTTC. Translated, it gives CASSIPSGQETQYF.

The chain is built from TRBV9 and TRBJ1-5; the match to TRBD1 covers 7 bases. V was clipped by 4 bases and J by 4 bases; unmatched bases: 8. CDR3 size: 15 residues. Germline V lookup: CDR1 SGDLS, CDR2 YYNGEE. CDR3 bases: TGTGCCAGCAGCCCGGCCGGGACAGTTAATCAGCCCCAGCATTTT. It specifies CASSPAGTVNQPQHF.

This chain links TRBV5-5 with TRBJ1-5, with TRBD1 matching 7 bases. CDR1 SGHKS and CDR2 YYEKEE come from the germline V gene (reference sequence). The CDR3 spans 20 residues. The trim removed 3 bases at V and 5 bases at J, leaving 23 bases unmatched. The CDR3 region is CASSWIGQVKGDLGDQPQHF. CDR3 in DNA: TGTGCCAGCAGCTGGATAGGACAGGTTAAAGGGGATTTAGGGGATCAGCCCCAGCATTTT.

The J gene is TRBJ1-5, the V gene TRBV27; TRBD1 agrees at 8 bases. Germline CDR1 MNHEY, CDR2 SMNVEV (reference sequence). The V segment lost 4 bases and the J segment 5 bases; nucleotides outside the gene matches: 4. This CDR3 has 14 amino acids. The CDR3 protein is CASSSRTGYQPQHF. As DNA, the CDR3 is TGTGCCAGCAGTTCCCGGACAGGGTATCAGCCCCAGCATTTT.

This chain links TRBV28 with TRBJ1-5, with TRBD1 identical over 7 bases. CDR1 and CDR2 (germline): MDHEN, SYDVKM. Unmatched junction bases numbered 11, after V lost 7 bases and J lost 14 bases. The CDR3 covers 12 residues. The CDR3 here is CASNSTRDREHF. The CDR3 bases are TGTGCCAGCAATTCTACTAGGGACAGAGAGCATTTT.